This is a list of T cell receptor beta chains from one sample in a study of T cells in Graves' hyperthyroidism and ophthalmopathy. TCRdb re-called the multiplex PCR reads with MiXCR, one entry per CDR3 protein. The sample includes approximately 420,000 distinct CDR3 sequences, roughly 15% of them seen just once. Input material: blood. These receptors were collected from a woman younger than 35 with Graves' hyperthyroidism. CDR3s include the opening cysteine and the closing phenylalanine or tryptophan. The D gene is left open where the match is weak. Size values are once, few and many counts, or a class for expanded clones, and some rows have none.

TGTGCCAGCACTAGACGGGTCACAGATACGCAGTATTTT,CASTRRVTDTQYF,few,TRBJ2-3,-,TRBV28
TGTGCCAGCAGAAGTCGGGGACAGGGTACCTATGGCTACACCTTC,CASRSRGQGTYGYTF,many,TRBJ1-2,TRBD1,TRBV27
TGTGCCAGTAGTGCCGGTTCGGGTAAGGAGCCCCAGCATTTT,CASSAGSGKEPQHF,-,TRBJ1-5,-,TRBV19
TGCAGTGCTTACGTCGCGAGGGGCGCCTACGAGCAGTACTTC,CSAYVARGAYEQYF,many,TRBJ2-7,-,TRBV20-1
TGTGCTAGTGCTGAGGACAGGAACACTGAAGCTTTCTTT,CASAEDRNTEAFF,many,TRBJ1-1,-,TRBV12-5
TGTGCCAGCAGCCTACTAGCGGGAGCGGGAGATGAGCAGTTCTTC,CASSLLAGAGDEQFF,many,TRBJ2-1,TRBD2,TRBV28
TGCAGTGCTACGGACAGCTACTACGAGCAGTACTTC,CSATDSYYEQYF,many,TRBJ2-7,-,TRBV20-1
TGTGCCAGCAGCTTAGTCCTGGACACTGAAGCTTTCTTT,CASSLVLDTEAFF,many,TRBJ1-1,-,TRBV7-8
TGCGCCAGCAGCCAAGAAGAGCGCGGGGGAACCTACGAGCAGTACTTC,CASSQEERGGTYEQYF,-,TRBJ2-7,TRBD2,TRBV4-1
TGCAGTGCTAGAGATCACGGCAGGGTAGGGGTTGAGACCCAGTACTTC,CSARDHGRVGVETQYF,many,TRBJ2-5,-,TRBV20-1
TGTGCCAGCAGTCCCGGAGGGGACTCCTACGAGCAGTACTTC,CASSPGGDSYEQYF,many,TRBJ2-7,-,TRBV27
TGTGCCAGCAGCGAACCGAGGGGGAGGACTAATGAAAAACTGTTTTTT,CASSEPRGRTNEKLFF,-,TRBJ1-4,-,TRBV5-5
TGCGCCAGCAGCTTGGAAGTGATTGGGAGCAATCAGCCCCAGCATTTT,CASSLEVIGSNQPQHF,few,TRBJ1-5,-,TRBV5-1
TGCGCCAGCAGCTTGGCGACAGGTTATGGCTACACCTTC,CASSLATGYGYTF,-,TRBJ1-2,-,TRBV5-1
TGTGCCAGCAGTGAAGACCGAGCGGGACGAGAGACCCAGTACTTC,CASSEDRAGRETQYF,many,TRBJ2-5,TRBD2,TRBV2
TGTGCCAGCAGTTTGGGGCAGCTTAACTATGGCTACACCTTC,CASSLGQLNYGYTF,many,TRBJ1-2,-,TRBV12-3/TRBV12-4
TGTGCCAGCAGTTCACAGGGGAGAGCCTACGAGCAGTACTTC,CASSSQGRAYEQYF,many,TRBJ2-7,TRBD1,TRBV27
TGTGCCAGCAGCTCGGGTCCCGGGTGGGATGAGCAGTTCTTC,CASSSGPGWDEQFF,many,TRBJ2-1,-,TRBV7-2
TGTGCCAGCAGTTACGCTAGGGACACTGAAGCTTTCTTT,CASSYARDTEAFF,few,TRBJ1-1,-,TRBV6-5
TGTGCCAGCAGGGGAAAAAGAAGGGGGGGGGGTCAGCCCCAGCATTTT,CASRGKRRGGGQPQHF,once,TRBJ1-5,-,TRBV28
TGCGCCAGCAGCGAGGGGGTGGGGGGCACTGAAGCTTTCTTT,CASSEGVGGTEAFF,many,TRBJ1-1,-,TRBV5-1
TGTGCCAGCAGTTTATTAAAGGGGCCCTACAATGAGCAGTTCTTC,CASSLLKGPYNEQFF,many,TRBJ2-1,-,TRBV12-3/TRBV12-4
TGTGCCAGCAGCTTTAGCGGGATAGGATCCTACGAGCAGTACTTC,CASSFSGIGSYEQYF,many,TRBJ2-7,TRBD2,TRBV11-2
TGTGCCAGTAGTGCTGAGGGACAGAATAGCAATCAGCCCCAGCATTTT,CASSAEGQNSNQPQHF,-,TRBJ1-5,TRBD1,TRBV19
TGTGCCAGCAGCGACAGCGCTGAAGCTTTCTTT,CASSDSAEAFF,many,TRBJ1-1,-,TRBV6-1
TGTGCCAGCAGCTTAGAGTCGTGGAGCGGAGAAGGAAACACCATATATTTT,CASSLESWSGEGNTIYF,-,TRBJ1-3,-,TRBV7-2
TGTGCCAGCAGTGCCGCCAATCAGCCCCAGCATTTT,CASSAANQPQHF,few,TRBJ1-5,-,TRBV27
TGTGCCAGCAGCCCCCCGGGTGGGAAAGAGACCCAGTACTTC,CASSPPGGKETQYF,many,TRBJ2-5,-,TRBV11-1
TGTGCCAGCAAGCCGGAACTCTCAGGCTATGGCTACACCTTC,CASKPELSGYGYTF,many,TRBJ1-2,-,TRBV27
TGTGCCAGCAGCCAATTAACCAGCCGGTCTGGCTACACCTTC,CASSQLTSRSGYTF,many,TRBJ1-2,-,TRBV3-1
TGTGCCTGCAGTCTCGCAGGGCCGGCCTATGGCTACACCTTC,CACSLAGPAYGYTF,once,TRBJ1-2,-,TRBV27
TGTGCCAGCAGCTTCTCGACTAGCGGGAGGGCCAATGAGCAGTTCTTC,CASSFSTSGRANEQFF,many,TRBJ2-1,TRBD2,TRBV11-2
TGTACCAGCAGTTACTCGCGACTAGCGGAAGAGACCCAGTACTTC,CTSSYSRLAEETQYF,-,TRBJ2-5,TRBD2,TRBV6-6
TGTGCCAGCAGTTTAAGTGGAGGGGGCCCTTCCGGGGAGCTGTTTTTT,CASSLSGGGPSGELFF,-,TRBJ2-2,-,TRBV12-3/TRBV12-4
TGCGCCAGCAGCCAAGTCCAGCGTGGGGACACTGAAGCTTTCTTT,CASSQVQRGDTEAFF,-,TRBJ1-1,-,TRBV4-1
TGCAGTGCTAGTTCCCTAAAACGCACAGATACGCAGTATTTT,CSASSLKRTDTQYF,-,TRBJ2-3,-,TRBV20-1
TGTGCCAGCAGTCGCAGGGCGGGTACCGGGGAGCTGTTTTTT,CASSRRAGTGELFF,-,TRBJ2-2,-,TRBV6-1
TGTGCCTCGATCGTGGGCTGGGGAAACATTCAGTACTTC,CASIVGWGNIQYF,few,TRBJ2-4,-,TRBV30
TGTGCCAGCAGCTTAGCGCGGACCGGGGAGCTGTTTTTT,CASSLARTGELFF,many,TRBJ2-2,-,TRBV11-3
TGTGCCAGCAGCCTCGACGGGAGGCTAAGCTCCTACAATGAGCAGTTCTTC,CASSLDGRLSSYNEQFF,few,TRBJ2-1,TRBD2,TRBV6-1
TGTGCCAGCACCACCCCTTCCGGGTTCCCGATGGGTGGCTACACCTTC,CASTTPSGFPMGGYTF,few,TRBJ1-2,-,TRBV7-9
TGTGCCAGTAGTATGGGGGCTTACGAGCAGTACTTC,CASSMGAYEQYF,-,TRBJ2-7,-,TRBV19
TGTGCCAGCAGTTTAATGCGGCGGTATAAATCTACCCAGCATTTT,CASSLMRRYKSTQHF,many,TRBJ1-5,-,TRBV28
TGTGCCAGCACCCCGACAGGGAGGTCCGGTAATTCACCCCTCCACTTT,CASTPTGRSGNSPLHF,many,TRBJ1-6,TRBD1,TRBV28
TGCGCCAGCAGCCAAGATGAGGTTTCAGTAATAAGCAATCAGCCCCAGCATTTT,CASSQDEVSVISNQPQHF,few,TRBJ1-5,-,TRBV4-1
TGTGCCAGCAGCGTAGGGGGGGGGCGATACAATGAGCAGTTCTTC,CASSVGGGRYNEQFF,many,TRBJ2-1,-,TRBV11-2
TGTGCCAGCAACTGGGGGCTAGCGGGAGGGCCCGGAGGGAATGAGCAGTTCTTC,CASNWGLAGGPGGNEQFF,many,TRBJ2-1,TRBD2,TRBV6-8
TGTGCCAGTGGCCGGGACAGGGGATTTTCACCCCTCCACTTT,CASGRDRGFSPLHF,-,TRBJ1-6,TRBD1,TRBV27
TGTGCCAGCAGCCTACCGGGCGGGACAGCGAACACTGAAGCTTTCTTT,CASSLPGGTANTEAFF,-,TRBJ1-1,TRBD1,TRBV7-8